One and the same sample provided the 11 T cell receptor beta chains below, sequenced in a study of T cells in Graves' hyperthyroidism and ophthalmopathy. Amplification yielded TCR beta CDR3 regions, with RNA transcripts as the source. HTBI primers were the set used in a first-round RT-PCR of the TCR CDR3. Using its own MiXCR run on the multiplex PCR reads, TCRdb lists one record per CDR3 protein. The repertoire holds some 650,000 distinct CDR3 sequences, with 16% as singletons. Sequenced: blood. These receptors were obtained from a woman aged 40-49 years with Graves' ophthalmopathy.

This clonotype was seen ten or more times. The J gene is TRBJ2-3, the V gene TRBV18, with D unclear. Germline assignment: CDR1 KGHSH and CDR2 LQKENI. The CDR3 consists of 13 residues. Trimming stripped 3 bases from V and 4 bases from J, with 8 bases between. The CDR3 region is CASSPMTSDTQYF. CDR3 nucleotides: TGTGCCAGCTCACCTATGACCTCAGATACGCAGTATTTT.

This clonotype has at least ten counts. The chain couples TRBV7-3 to TRBJ2-3; 9 bases match TRBD2. Germline V gene data show CDR1 as SGHTA and CDR2 as FQGTGA. The V segment lost 5 bases and the J segment 1 base; nucleotides outside the gene matches: 7. The CDR3 is 16 residues long. The CDR3 DNA follows: TGTGCCAGCAGCCCCAAAGCGGGGGGACGCACAGATACGCAGTATTTT. Its translation: CASSPKAGGRTDTQYF.

This chain links TRBV11-2 with TRBJ1-1; 11 bases are shared with TRBD1. Trimming removed 4 bases from V and 6 bases from J; junction bases left unmatched: 7. Germline V CDR1 and CDR2: SGHAT, FQNNGV. The CDR3 has 15 amino acids. CDR3 bases: TGTGCCAGCAGCTCCTGGACAGGGGGCCCTTCTGAAGCTTTCTTT. It translates to CASSSWTGGPSEAFF.

The genes are TRBV7-2 and TRBJ2-1; 8 nucleotides align to TRBD1. The CDR3 extends over 15 amino acids. J gave up 4 bases and V 6 bases, and 8 bases lay outside the gene matches. Germline-derived CDR1 and CDR2 are SGHTA and FQGNSA. CDR3: CASREGTGYYNEQFF. The CDR3 nucleotides are TGTGCCAGCAGGGAGGGGACAGGATATTACAATGAGCAGTTCTTC.

The CDR3 DNA reads TGTGCCAGCAGTTTCGCTAGCGGGGGTCTCCCTAGCACAGATACGCAGTATTTT. Protein sequence: CASSFASGGLPSTDTQYF. This sequence joins TRBV12-3 or TRBV12-4 and TRBJ2-3; 10 nucleotides agree with TRBD2. The CDR3 contains 18 residues. V trimming: 3 bases; J trimming: 0 bases; junction bases outside the gene matches: 9.

This clonotype was counted ten times or more. The V and J genes are TRBV6-1 and TRBJ1-2; 7 nucleotides agree with TRBD1. This CDR3 is 14 amino acids long. The V gene's germline CDR1 is MNHNS and CDR2 SASEGT. With V trimmed by 7 bases and J by 3 bases, 8 bases remained unmatched. CDR3 region: CASTRPGTDYGYTF. For the CDR3, the DNA is TGTGCCAGCACCCGACCGGGGACAGACTATGGCTACACCTTC.

This clonotype was seen more than once but under ten times. This rearrangement joins TRBV7-9 to TRBJ1-6; TRBD1 is a possible D gene (5 bases). Trimming removed 6 bases from V and 4 bases from J, with 16 bases in between. From germline, CDR1 is SEHNR and CDR2 FQNEAQ (reference sequence). The CDR3 runs to 16 residues. CDR3 in DNA: TGTGCCAGCAGTTCGGGGCAGGCCGGATATAATTCACCCCTCCACTTT. It yields the protein CASSSGQAGYNSPLHF.

This clonotype was counted at least ten times. This chain links TRBV11-2 with TRBJ1-4; D is perhaps TRBD1 (6 bases). The CDR3 is made up of 16 amino acids. Germline V gene sequence: CDR1 SGHAT, CDR2 FQNNGV. Trimming removed 0 bases from V and 10 bases from J, with 18 bases in between. CDR3 DNA: TGTGCCAGCAGCTTAGACGGACAGATTCGTTCTGGAAAACTGTTTTTT. Its translation: CASSLDGQIRSGKLFF.

The table lists this clonotype with many counts. The rearrangement uses TRBV12-3 or TRBV12-4 and TRBJ2-7, with unresolved D. Trimming took 3 bases from V and 3 from J, leaving 15 bases between them. This CDR3 has 15 residues. This CDR3 reads CASSFRLQAFYEQYF. The CDR3 DNA sequence: TGTGCCAGCAGTTTCAGACTCCAGGCTTTCTACGAGCAGTACTTC.

This clonotype was seen at least ten times. The chain joins TRBV20-1 to TRBJ1-1; no reliable D call. Trimming shortened V by 1 base and J by 1 base, and 7 bases separated the two germline ends. This CDR3 is 13 amino acids long. Germline CDR1 is DFQATT and CDR2 is SNEGSKA (reference sequence). The CDR3 reads CSARVWTNTEAFF. The CDR3 DNA follows: TGCAGTGCTAGAGTGTGGACGAACACTGAAGCTTTCTTT.

This clonotype was observed a handful of times. The chain carries TRBV2 and TRBJ2-7, with 9 nucleotides matching TRBD2. Germline CDR1 reads SNHLY; CDR2 reads FYNNEI. The CDR3 covers 15 residues. The V and J ends lost 7 bases and 3 bases, in that order; junction bases with no gene match: 10. The CDR3 here is CASILRLAANYEQYF. In nucleotides, the CDR3 is TGTGCCAGCATTTTACGACTAGCGGCCAACTACGAGCAGTACTTC.